This T cell receptor beta chain came from a study of beta chain features in type 1 diabetes. Findings and caveats of the study: Moderately but significantly shorter TCRB CDR3s were found in Type 1 diabetes patients in all four CD4+ subsets.

This clone was counted a few times. What it binds is not known. V shed 1 base, J shed 11 bases, and the junction held 7 bases outside the gene matches. Germline values: CDR1 SGHVS, CDR2 FQNEAQ. The CDR3 has 15 residues. Expressed TCRB transcripts were sequenced, since all the RNA that had been isolated was reverse transcribed. Using immunoSEQ multiplex PCR, the repertoire was profiled, and TCRdb retains in-frame clones only, with some absent. This table has 150,000 to 190,000 clones, approximately 10% appearing once. The clonotype originates from a man aged 30-40 years with type 1 diabetes. The genes are TRBV7-8 and TRBJ2-1, with 11 bases lining up with TRBD2. Sequencing was carried out using central memory CD4+ T cells from blood. DNA for the CDR3: TGTGCCAGCAGCTTAGAGACTAGCGGGAAAGTTAAGCAGTTCTTC. Encoded protein: CASSLETSGKVKQFF.